A single sample is the source of the 21 T cell receptor beta chains below, sequenced in a study of cytomegalovirus exposure and HLA in healthy donors. Method: immunoSEQ multiplex PCR; TCRdb's copy keeps in-frame clones and lacks some. The sample includes about 250,000 clones, roughly 87% of them seen just once. The material sequenced was PBMCs. The receptors were gathered from a man younger than 35 in good health and CMV-seropositive.

The chain uses TRBV30 and TRBJ2-6, with D uncertain. Trimming took 2 bases from V and 4 from J, leaving 6 bases between them. The CDR3 contains 13 residues. Germline V gene sequence: CDR1 GTSNPN, CDR2 SVGIG (reference sequence). This CDR3 reads CAWSLGGANVLTF. CDR3 in DNA: TGTGCCTGGAGTCTGGGAGGGGCCAACGTCCTGACTTTC.

V and J are TRBV2 and TRBJ1-2; 9 bases agree with TRBD1. The germline gives CDR1 SNHLY, CDR2 FYNNEI. The CDR3 loop spans 12 amino acids. J gave up 4 bases and V 6 bases, and 0 bases lay outside the gene matches. The CDR3 here is CASRTGGYGYTF. CDR3 nucleotide sequence: TGTGCCAGCAGGACAGGGGGCTATGGCTACACCTTC.

The chain has TRBV6-7 and TRBJ2-5; possibly TRBD1 or TRBD2 for D (5 bases each). TRBV6-7 counts as an open reading frame of uncertain function. This CDR3 has 15 amino acids. Between the trimmed V and J ends, which lost 2 bases and 5 bases, there was a span of 15 bases. In nucleotides, the CDR3 is TGTGCCAGCAGTTACCCTACAGGTACGGGGGAGACCCAGTACTTC. Encoded protein: CASSYPTGTGETQYF.

The chain uses TRBV6-6 and TRBJ1-5, with D perhaps TRBD1 (5 bases). Germline CDR1 is MNHNY and CDR2 is SVGAGI (reference sequence). CDR3 length equals 11 residues. With 4 bases removed from V and 9 bases from J, the gap between germline ends came to 7 bases. Here the CDR3 reads CASSWGGPQHF. The CDR3 DNA follows: TGTGCCAGCAGTTGGGGGGGGCCCCAGCATTTT.

V and J are TRBV5-4 and TRBJ2-2; tentatively, D is TRBD2 (6 bases). The germline gives CDR1 SGHNT, CDR2 YYREEE (reference sequence). Between the trimmed V and J ends, which lost 1 base and 2 bases, there was a span of 9 bases. The length of the CDR3 is 15 residues. CDR3 loop: CASSLMGGNTGELFF. The CDR3 DNA follows: TGTGCCAGCAGCTTGATGGGAGGCAACACCGGGGAGCTGTTTTTT.

The V gene is TRBV7-3, the J gene TRBJ2-2, with TRBD1 as a possible D gene (6 bases). This CDR3 has 16 amino acids. Germline CDR1 and CDR2: SGHTA and FQGTGA. Trimming pared 5 bases from V and 0 bases from J, leaving 13 bases between. Here the CDR3 DNA reads TGTGCCAGCAGCCCCAGGGGATCGGCGAACACCGGGGAGCTGTTTTTT. Translating it yields CASSPRGSANTGELFF.

The chain carries TRBV7-7 and TRBJ2-7; D assignment may be TRBD1 or TRBD2 (6 bases each). V lost 5 bases, J lost 6 bases, and 14 bases lay in between. Germline-derived CDR1 and CDR2 are SSHAT and FNYEAQ (reference sequence). This CDR3 region has 13 residues. The CDR3 protein is CASSLERGLEQYF. DNA of the CDR3: TGTGCCAGCAGCCTTGAACGGGGGCTCGAGCAGTACTTC.

The CDR3 is CASRDLWGRNEKLFF. CDR3 in DNA: TGCGCCAGCAGGGACTTATGGGGTCGTAATGAAAAACTGTTTTTT. The chain links TRBV5-1 to TRBJ1-4; D not resolved. Trimming cost V 5 bases and J 4 bases, with 15 bases left between them. Germline V lookup: CDR1 SGHRS, CDR2 YFSETQ. This CDR3 region has 15 residues.

This clone was picked up a small number of times. V is TRBV2 and J is TRBJ2-7; D might be TRBD1 or TRBD2, each matching 5 bases. The V end lost 6 bases, the J end lost 1 base, and 13 bases lay between the germline ends. The CDR3 sequence is 14 residues long. The germline V gene encodes CDR1 SNHLY and CDR2 FYNNEI. The CDR3 spells CASSLGTDSYEQYF. The CDR3 DNA is TGTGCCAGCAGCCTAGGGACGGATTCCTACGAGCAGTACTTC.

The V and J genes are TRBV7-3 and TRBJ2-3; D not resolved. CDR3 length equals 14 residues. Trimming took 5 bases from V and 1 from J, leaving 10 bases between them. CDR1 is SGHTA and CDR2 is FQGTGA in the germline V gene. CDR3 sequence: CASSPYPGTDTQYF. The CDR3 nucleotides read TGTGCCAGCAGCCCCTATCCCGGCACAGATACGCAGTATTTT.

CDR3 in DNA: TGTGCCAGCAGTTATAAGGGGCAGTACGAGCAGTACTTC. Translating gives CASSYKGQYEQYF. V and J are TRBV27 and TRBJ2-7, with D maybe TRBD1 (5 bases). Trimming stripped 4 bases from V and 4 bases from J, with 11 bases between. Germline assignment: CDR1 MNHEY and CDR2 SMNVEV (reference sequence). The CDR3 spans 13 residues.

Here the CDR3 reads CASSLTGGSPQHF. Here the CDR3 DNA reads TGTGCCAGCAGCTTAACTGGGGGCTCCCCCCAGCATTTT. The J gene is TRBJ1-5, the V gene TRBV7-3; D might be TRBD1 (6 bases). CDR3 length equals 13 residues. Germline V gene lookup returns CDR1 SGHTA and CDR2 FQGTGA. V was shortened by 0 bases and J by 10 bases, with 10 bases between the two germline ends.

V and J are TRBV5-6 and TRBJ1-2; tentatively, D is TRBD1 (5 bases). The CDR3 consists of 14 residues. Trimming left V 4 bases short and J 6 bases short, with 16 bases between. Per the germline V gene, CDR1 is SGHDT and CDR2 is YYEEEE. The CDR3 DNA is TGTGCCAGCAGCACCTTGGGGACGGTACATGGCTACACCTTC. This translates into CASSTLGTVHGYTF.

The chain employs TRBV10-3 and TRBJ2-3; no definite D call. Germline CDR1 reads ENHRY; CDR2 reads SYGVKD. This CDR3 has 11 residues. V was shortened by 8 bases and J by 2 bases, with 5 bases between the two germline ends. CDR3 coding DNA: TGTGCCATCGCTTACACAGATACGCAGTATTTT. Translating it yields CAIAYTDTQYF.

The J gene is TRBJ2-7, the V gene TRBV6-1; D is possibly TRBD1 or TRBD2 (6 bases each). The length of the CDR3 is 15 residues. CDR1 and CDR2 (germline): MNHNS, SASEGT. The V and J ends lost 6 bases and 2 bases respectively, with 17 bases between them. In DNA, the CDR3 is TGTGCCAGCAGAACACTACAGGGAGGCACCTACGAGCAGTACTTC. Protein: CASRTLQGGTYEQYF.

This rearrangement joins TRBV19 to TRBJ1-1, with 10 bases fitting TRBD1. The germline V gene has CDR1 LNHDA and CDR2 SQIVND (reference sequence). V shed 6 bases, J shed 4 bases, and the junction held 11 bases outside the gene matches. The CDR3 covers 16 residues. The CDR3 loop is CASSSDRGLWSTEAFF. CDR3 bases: TGTGCCAGTAGCTCCGACAGGGGGCTCTGGAGCACTGAAGCTTTCTTT.

The chain couples TRBV25-1 to TRBJ1-1; 7 nucleotides match TRBD1. V trimming: 3 bases; J trimming: 7 bases; junction bases outside the gene matches: 14. The CDR3 runs 16 residues. Germline V gives CDR1 MGHDK, CDR2 SYGVNS. The CDR3 DNA sequence: TGTGCCAGCAGTGACCGGGAGGGCAGGGGGAGAGATGAAGCTTTCTTT. It encodes CASSDREGRGRDEAFF.

The chain carries TRBV27 and TRBJ1-4, with a tentative D call TRBD1 (6 bases). The germline gives CDR1 MNHEY, CDR2 SMNVEV (reference sequence). Trimming left V 2 bases short and J 7 bases short, with 17 bases between. The CDR3 contains 16 residues. The CDR3 is CASSLRGTTDFEKLFF. In DNA form, the CDR3 reads TGTGCCAGCAGTTTAAGAGGGACAACGGACTTTGAAAAACTGTTTTTT. Looking up the rest from reference TRBV27 and TRBJ1-4 gives the full variable domain: EAQVTQNPRYLITVTGKKLTVTCSQNMNHEYMSWYRQDPGLGLRQIYYSMNVEVTDKGDVPEGYKVSRKEKRNFPLILESPSPNQTSLYFCASSLRGTTDFEKLFFGSGTQLSVL.

This clone was detected once. The chain carries TRBV28 and TRBJ1-2; D ambiguous. V lost 6 bases to trimming and J lost 8 bases, with 19 bases between them. The CDR3 spans 14 residues. Per the germline V gene, CDR1 is MDHEN and CDR2 is SYDVKM. The CDR3 spells CASSSPRGWEGYTF. CDR3 nucleotide sequence: TGTGCCAGCAGCTCTCCCCGAGGGTGGGAGGGCTACACCTTC.

The V call is TRBV29-1, the J call TRBJ1-1; tentative D call: TRBD1 (5 bases). V lost 6 bases, J lost 0 bases, and 14 bases lay in between. The CDR3 spans 14 residues. The germline CDR1 and CDR2 sequences are SQVTM and ANQGSEA. CDR3 sequence: CSVNPGPLNTEAFF. DNA for the CDR3: TGCAGCGTAAATCCGGGACCCTTGAACACTGAAGCTTTCTTT.

The J gene is TRBJ2-2, the V gene TRBV5-4; no definite D call. The germline CDR1 and CDR2 sequences are SGHNT and YYREEE (reference sequence). V lost 1 base, J lost 5 bases, and 15 bases lay in between. The CDR3 extends over 16 amino acids. CDR3 DNA: TGTGCCAGCAGCTTGATCACCCCGGTGGGAACCGGGGAGCTGTTTTTT. Its translation: CASSLITPVGTGELFF.